Listed below are T cell receptor beta chains from one sample, sequenced in a study of shared clonotypes between healthy human individuals. TCRdb keeps only in-frame clones here, not all; method: immunoSEQ multiplex PCR. The sample includes tens of thousands of clones, 60% to 80% of them seen just once. The sequenced sample consisted of memory CD8+ T cells sorted from blood. Receptors were obtained from a man aged 25-45 years in good health. CDR3s include the opening cysteine and the closing phenylalanine or tryptophan. The D gene is left open where the match is weak. Clone size is given for some rows only: seen once, a few or many times, or a class if the clone is expanded.

- TRBJ2-1 many TRBV4-1 TGCGCCAGCAGCCAAGATAGGTCCCTCAATGAGCAGTTCTTC CASSQDRSLNEQFF
- TRBJ2-7 - TRBV18 TGTGCCAGCTCACGAACTGGGGGCGAGCAGTACTTC CASSRTGGEQYF
- TRBJ2-5 - TRBV20-1 TGCAGTGCGGCTCAAGAGACCCAGTACTTC CSAAQETQYF
TRBD1 TRBJ2-2 - TRBV7-1 TGTGCCAGCAGCCCCTCCCCCGGGACAGACAACACCGGGGAGCTGTTTTTT CASSPSPGTDNTGELFF
- TRBJ2-1 - TRBV19 TGTGCCAGTAGTCCATATCAGGGATATGAGCAGTTCTTC CASSPYQGYEQFF
- TRBJ2-6 - TRBV10-2 TGCGCCAGCAGTGACTGGAGGGAGTTCTCTGGGGCCAACGTCCTGACTTTC CASSDWREFSGANVLTF
TRBD1 TRBJ1-1 - TRBV5-1 TGCGCCACCTCACCGGGACAGGGAACGGACACTGAAGCTTTCTTT CATSPGQGTDTEAFF
TRBD1 TRBJ1-1 - TRBV7-9 TGTGCCAGCAGTCCATTGGACAGGGCGGCTGAAGCTTTCTTT CASSPLDRAAEAFF
TRBD2 TRBJ2-5 - TRBV10-3 TGTGCCATCAGTGACCCGACTAGCGGGAGAGGACAAGAGACCCAGTACTTC CAISDPTSGRGQETQYF
- TRBJ2-1 - TRBV7-8 TGTGCCAGCAGCGCTCGTACTTTCGCCAATGAGCAGTTCTTC CASSARTFANEQFF
- TRBJ2-7 - TRBV2 TGTGCCAGCACTGGGGTCGCCTACGAGCAGTACTTC CASTGVAYEQYF
- TRBJ2-2 - TRBV6-6 TGTGCCAGCAGTTACACACGAGAGGGATCCGGGGAGCTGTTTTTT CASSYTREGSGELFF
- TRBJ1-1 - TRBV28 TGTGCCAGTAACACAGGGCTTCGGACTGAAGCTTTCTTT CASNTGLRTEAFF
TRBD2 TRBJ2-7 - TRBV10-3 TGTGCCATCAGTGTTTGGGAGGGACGACTATACGAGCAGTACTTC CAISVWEGRLYEQYF
- TRBJ2-1 - TRBV19 TGTGCCAGTAGTATAGATGAGGGGAGCTCCTACAATGAGCAGTTCTTC CASSIDEGSSYNEQFF
TRBD1 TRBJ2-7 - TRBV7-3 TGTGCCAGCAGCAGAAACAGGGGCGGCGAGCAGTACTTC CASSRNRGGEQYF
- TRBJ2-7 once TRBV18 TGTGCCAGCTCACCACCGGGTTTTAATTATGAGCAGTACTTC CASSPPGFNYEQYF
- TRBJ1-4 - TRBV18 TGTGCCAGCTCACCGGAGGGCATTCGGGAAAAACTGTTTTTT CASSPEGIREKLFF
- TRBJ2-2 - TRBV7-2 TGTGCCAGCAGCTACAATGTGGGCACCGGGGAGCTGTTTTTT CASSYNVGTGELFF
- TRBJ1-4 many TRBV6-5 TGTGCCAGCAGTCAGGCAGGACGACTTAACGTAAAACTGTTTTTT CASSQAGRLNVKLFF
- TRBJ1-2 few TRBV18 TGTGCCAGCTCACCAAACAGGGACCATGGCTACACCTTC CASSPNRDHGYTF
TRBD2 TRBJ2-1 - TRBV28 TGTGCCAGCAGCAAATCGGGGGGCTCCTACAATGAGCAGTTCTTC CASSKSGGSYNEQFF
- TRBJ1-2 once TRBV7-9 TGTGCCAGCAGCTTAGGGGGTTACGACTATGGCTACACCTTC CASSLGGYDYGYTF
- TRBJ2-7 - TRBV27 TGTGCCAGCAGCTCTTTGAGCTCCTACGAGCAGTACTTC CASSSLSSYEQYF
- TRBJ1-1 - TRBV30 TGTGCCCGAAGCTTTTTGGGGGAAGCTTTCTTT CARSFLGEAFF
TRBD1 TRBJ2-7 - TRBV27 TGTGCCAGCACTTCCGCCGCCGGGACAGGGGACCAGCTATGGTACTTC CASTSAAGTGDQLWYF